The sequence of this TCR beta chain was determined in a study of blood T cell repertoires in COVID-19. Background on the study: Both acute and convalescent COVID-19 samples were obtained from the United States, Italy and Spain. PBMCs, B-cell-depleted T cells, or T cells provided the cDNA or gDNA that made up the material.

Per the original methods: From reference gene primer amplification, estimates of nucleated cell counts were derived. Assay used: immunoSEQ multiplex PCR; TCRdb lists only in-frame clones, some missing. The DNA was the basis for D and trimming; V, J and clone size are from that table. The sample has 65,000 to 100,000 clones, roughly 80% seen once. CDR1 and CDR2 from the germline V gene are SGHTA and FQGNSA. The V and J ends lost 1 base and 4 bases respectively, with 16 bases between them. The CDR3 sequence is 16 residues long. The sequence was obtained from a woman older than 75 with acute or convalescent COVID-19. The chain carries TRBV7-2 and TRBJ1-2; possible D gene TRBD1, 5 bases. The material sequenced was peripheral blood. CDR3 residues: CASSLGGGGGVYGYTF. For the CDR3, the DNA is TGTGCCAGCAGCTTAGGGGGAGGCGGGGGAGTCTATGGCTACACCTTC.